The 22 T cell receptor beta chains given below trace back to one sample, sequenced in a study of shared clonotypes between healthy human individuals. Selected positively for CCR7 and CD45RO-negative, naive CD8 cells excluded terminally differentiated effector memory CD45RA+ cells. The table came from immunoSEQ multiplex PCR; TCRdb's copy has only in-frame clones and leaves some out. Of nearly 2 million clones listed, less than 95% are singletons. Material for sequencing was naive CD8+ T cells sorted from blood. Receptors originate from a man aged 18 to 29 in good health.

The rearrangement joins TRBV6-6 to TRBJ2-3; a possible D gene is TRBD1 (6 bases). Germline V gives CDR1 MNHNY, CDR2 SVGAGI (reference sequence). The CDR3 is 15 residues long. Deletions cut 11 bases from V and 2 bases from J, with 20 bases between. CDR3 in DNA: TGTGCCGGCTCAGGGGTGGACAGCTCCACAGATACGCAGTATTTT. Translation gives CAGSGVDSSTDTQYF.

The rearrangement links TRBV9 to TRBJ1-1; D gene ambiguous. Trimming removed 2 bases at V and 2 bases at J, with 13 bases between. CDR1 and CDR2 from the germline V gene are SGDLS and YYNGEE. The CDR3 totals 15 residues. The CDR3 DNA is TGTGCCAGCAGCGTGGAGGGAAACCCAAACACTGAAGCTTTCTTT. It encodes CASSVEGNPNTEAFF.

The rearrangement uses TRBV5-8 and TRBJ1-4; 8 bases line up with TRBD1. The junction had 7 bases not matched to a gene; V was cut back by 4 bases and J by 5 bases. The length of the CDR3 is 15 residues. Germline V CDR1 and CDR2: SGHTS, YDEGEE. The CDR3: CASSGKTGANEKLFF. Here the CDR3 DNA reads TGTGCCAGCAGCGGGAAGACAGGGGCAAATGAAAAACTGTTTTTT.

This chain joins TRBV5-6 and TRBJ2-1; 8 bases are shared with TRBD2. The V segment lost 1 base and the J segment 10 bases; nucleotides outside the gene matches: 1. Germline CDR1 and CDR2: SGHDT and YYEEEE. There are 12 residues in the CDR3. CDR3 sequence reads: CASSLWTSEQFF. The CDR3, as DNA: TGTGCCAGCAGCTTGTGGACTAGCGAGCAGTTCTTC.

The chain carries TRBV11-2 and TRBJ2-1; the D call may be TRBD1 or TRBD2 (7 bases each). This CDR3 comprises 16 residues. Per germline, CDR1 SGHAT and CDR2 FQNNGV. V was pared by 0 bases and J by 2 bases, with 11 bases between. The CDR3 DNA reads TGTGCCAGCAGCTTAGATCAGGGGGGGGCCTACAATGAGCAGTTCTTC. It codes for CASSLDQGGAYNEQFF.

This rearrangement joins TRBV28 to TRBJ2-5; maybe TRBD2 (6 bases). CDR3 size: 11 residues. V lost 3 bases to trimming and J lost 11 bases, with 10 bases between them. Germline V lookup: CDR1 MDHEN, CDR2 SYDVKM. The CDR3 region is CASSFLEGQYF. The CDR3 region has the DNA TGTGCCAGCAGTTTCCTGGAGGGTCAGTACTTC.

The chain combines TRBV4-3 with TRBJ2-6; D ambiguous. The germline V gene has CDR1 LGHNA and CDR2 YSLEER. The CDR3 has 16 amino acids. V was cut by 0 bases and J by 1 base, with 7 bases left in between. The CDR3 here is CASSQDLMSGANVLTF. For the CDR3, the DNA is TGCGCCAGCAGCCAAGATTTAATGTCTGGGGCCAACGTCCTGACTTTC.

As to this clone: The same CDR3 is also encoded by other DNA sequences in this sample. The chain carries TRBV27 and TRBJ2-3, with 9 bases lining up with TRBD1. The CDR3 contains 14 residues. From germline, CDR1 is MNHEY and CDR2 SMNVEV (reference sequence). V gave up 6 bases and J gave up 4 bases; unmatched junction bases: 5. CDR3 in DNA: TGTGCCAGCAGAACAGGGGGCTCTGCAGATACGCAGTATTTT. It encodes CASRTGGSADTQYF.

CDR3 sequence reads: CASSQEAQGFLGDTQYF. CDR3 DNA sequence: TGCGCCAGCAGCCAAGAGGCCCAGGGTTTTCTAGGCGATACGCAGTATTTT. J is TRBJ2-3 and V is TRBV4-3; possibly TRBD1 for D (5 bases). V was shortened by 0 bases and J by 6 bases, with 19 bases between the two germline ends. The CDR3 is 17 amino acids. Looked up from germline, CDR1 is LGHNA and CDR2 is YSLEER.

The chain carries TRBV7-8 and TRBJ2-1, with D tentatively TRBD2 (5 bases). The germline CDR1 and CDR2 sequences are SGHVS and FQNEAQ. The CDR3 is made up of 19 amino acids. The V gene lost 1 base and the J gene lost 0 bases, with 19 bases spanning the gap. CDR3 protein: CASSLDWRTSADSYNEQFF. CDR3 in DNA: TGTGCCAGCAGCTTAGATTGGAGGACGAGCGCCGACTCCTACAATGAGCAGTTCTTC.

The chain is built from TRBV6-5 and TRBJ2-1; D remains unclear. Germline CDR1 reads MNHEY; CDR2 reads SVGAGI. This CDR3 contains 14 residues. V was shortened by 4 bases and J by 0 bases, with 7 bases between the two germline ends. The CDR3 loop reads CASSFAHSYNEQFF. In DNA, the CDR3 is TGTGCCAGCAGTTTCGCCCACTCCTACAATGAGCAGTTCTTC.

V is TRBV5-4 and J is TRBJ2-7, with D tentatively TRBD2 (6 bases). Trimming took 1 base from V and 2 from J, leaving 13 bases between them. Per the germline V gene, CDR1 is SGHNT and CDR2 is YYREEE (reference sequence). There are 15 residues in the CDR3. CDR3 DNA: TGTGCCAGCAGCTTGAACGGGGGTGCAACCTACGAGCAGTACTTC. Translation gives CASSLNGGATYEQYF. Filled out from reference TRBV5-4 and TRBJ2-7, the complete variable domain reads ETGVTQSPTHLIKTRGQQVTLRCSSQSGHNTVSWYQQALGQGPQFIFQYYREEENGRGNFPPRFSGLQFPNYSSELNVNALELDDSALYLCASSLNGGATYEQYFGPGTRLTVT.

This rearrangement joins TRBV12-5 to TRBJ2-4; D is unresolved. From germline, CDR1 is LGHNT and CDR2 FRNRAP. V lost 4 bases and J lost 0, with 13 bases in between. The CDR3 consists of 16 residues. CDR3 amino acids: CASGSPRDTAKNIQYF. The CDR3, as DNA: TGTGCTAGTGGTTCCCCTCGCGATACAGCCAAAAACATTCAGTACTTC. Full variable domain (rest looked up from reference TRBV12-5 and TRBJ2-4): DARVTQTPRHKVTEMGQEVTMRCQPILGHNTVFWYRQTMMQGLELLAYFRNRAPLDDSGMPKDRFSAEMPDATLATLKIQPSEPRDSAVYFCASGSPRDTAKNIQYFGAGTRLSVL.

The V call is TRBV7-9, the J call TRBJ2-5; D tentatively fits TRBD1 or TRBD2 (5 bases each). CDR1 and CDR2 (germline): SEHNR, FQNEAQ (reference sequence). Trimming took off 0 bases at V and 6 bases at J, with 14 bases between the two ends. The CDR3 covers 15 residues. Here the CDR3 DNA reads TGTGCCAGCAGCTTAGCAGGGGACGAGCGAAAGACCCAGTACTTC. Amino acids: CASSLAGDERKTQYF.

V is TRBV4-1 and J is TRBJ2-5; 8 bases are shared with TRBD1. The CDR3 contains 19 residues. The J segment lost 2 bases and the V segment lost 4 bases, leaving 18 bases of the junction unmatched. CDR1 is MGHRA and CDR2 is YSYEKL in the germline V gene. The CDR3 loop is CASSPLTSGQAISQETQYF. In DNA, the CDR3 is TGCGCCAGCAGCCCCTTGACCTCGGGACAGGCAATTTCACAAGAGACCCAGTACTTC.

The chain recombines TRBV28 with TRBJ2-7; D remains ambiguous. The CDR3 loop spans 15 amino acids. The V gene's germline CDR1 is MDHEN and CDR2 SYDVKM. V shed 5 bases and J shed 3 bases, with 17 bases lying between them. The CDR3 DNA sequence: TGTGCCAGCAGTCTCACCCTGGCTTACCACTACGAGCAGTACTTC. Translating gives CASSLTLAYHYEQYF.

V gene TRBV10-2 combines with J gene TRBJ2-3; D possibly corresponds to TRBD2 (5 bases). Germline V gives CDR1 WSHSY, CDR2 SAAADI. The ends were cut back, 6 bases at V and 13 bases at J, with 14 bases in the middle. The CDR3 spans 11 residues. The CDR3 DNA reads TGCGCCAGCAGCTCGGGAACTGAGGAGTATTTT. This gives the protein CASSSGTEEYF.

This clone was seen a few times. The CDR3 sequence is CASSSDGGGGTEAFF. In DNA, the CDR3 is TGTGCCAGCAGCTCGGATGGCGGTGGTGGCACTGAAGCTTTCTTT. The chain is built from TRBV9 and TRBJ1-1; D remains ambiguous. Germline V gene sequence: CDR1 SGDLS, CDR2 YYNGEE. V was trimmed by 4 bases and J by 4 bases, leaving 17 bases between them. The CDR3 runs 15 residues.

This chain links TRBV5-1 with TRBJ2-7; D gene ambiguous. The V gene lost 4 bases and the J gene lost 1 base, with 18 bases spanning the gap. Germline-derived CDR1 and CDR2 are SGHRS and YFSETQ. The CDR3 is made up of 16 amino acids. The CDR3 protein is CASSPLPQDPSYEQYF. The CDR3 coding sequence is TGCGCCAGCAGCCCCTTACCCCAGGATCCTTCCTACGAGCAGTACTTC.

This clone has a handful of counts. The chain is built from TRBV7-9 and TRBJ2-1, with D perhaps assigned TRBD1 or TRBD2 (5 bases each). V was pared by 5 bases and J by 3 bases, with 11 bases between. Germline CDR1 reads SEHNR; CDR2 reads FQNEAQ (reference sequence). CDR3 length equals 14 residues. The DNA of the CDR3 is TGTGCCAGCAGCCGGGACCCCGACTACAATGAGCAGTTCTTC. Residues: CASSRDPDYNEQFF.

The rearrangement joins TRBV23-1 to TRBJ2-7; D assignment may be TRBD1 or TRBD2 (5 bases each). TRBV23-1 qualifies as an ORF whose function is uncertain. V was shortened by 0 bases and J by 4 bases, with 19 bases between the two germline ends. CDR3 length: 17 residues. This CDR3 reads CASSQSLGRRFRYEQYF. In DNA, the CDR3 is TGCGCCAGCAGTCAATCTTTGGGACGGCGGTTTAGGTACGAGCAGTACTTC.

This clone has a single count. The V gene is TRBV14, the J gene TRBJ1-6; unclear D gene. V was shortened by 2 bases and J by 7 bases, with 9 bases between the two germline ends. Per the germline V gene, CDR1 is SGHDN and CDR2 is FVKESK. The CDR3 spans 14 residues. The CDR3 coding sequence is TGTGCCAGCAGCCAACGACGGTGGAATTCACCCCTCCACTTT. It yields the protein CASSQRRWNSPLHF.